The present T cell receptor beta chain was sequenced within a study of shared clonotypes between healthy human individuals. Across the study: The people who gave samples were two women and a few men aged 18 to 49. Each donor had three CD4 naive, three CD4 memory, two CD8 naive and one CD8 memory plate.

Naive CD8 cells lacked CD45RO and underwent positive selection for CCR7, leaving out terminally differentiated effector memory CD45RA+ cells. Data came from immunoSEQ multiplex PCR; TCRdb stores just in-frame clones and leaves some out. The sample records approximately 1.9 million clones, around 93% being singletons. The germline V gene has CDR1 MDHEN and CDR2 SYDVKM. The CDR3 has 16 amino acids. V shed 6 bases and J 1 base; nucleotides not matched to a gene: 6. The sequencing sample was made of naive CD8+ T cells from PBMCs. The clonotype originates from a man younger than 30 in good health. Some clones in this sample may be carry-over from other donors' samples. The V gene is TRBV28, the J gene TRBJ1-3; 10 nucleotides match TRBD1. The CDR3 here is CASSFPGQGSGNTIYF. In DNA form, the CDR3 reads TGTGCCAGCAGCTTCCCGGGACAGGGGTCTGGAAACACCATATATTTT.